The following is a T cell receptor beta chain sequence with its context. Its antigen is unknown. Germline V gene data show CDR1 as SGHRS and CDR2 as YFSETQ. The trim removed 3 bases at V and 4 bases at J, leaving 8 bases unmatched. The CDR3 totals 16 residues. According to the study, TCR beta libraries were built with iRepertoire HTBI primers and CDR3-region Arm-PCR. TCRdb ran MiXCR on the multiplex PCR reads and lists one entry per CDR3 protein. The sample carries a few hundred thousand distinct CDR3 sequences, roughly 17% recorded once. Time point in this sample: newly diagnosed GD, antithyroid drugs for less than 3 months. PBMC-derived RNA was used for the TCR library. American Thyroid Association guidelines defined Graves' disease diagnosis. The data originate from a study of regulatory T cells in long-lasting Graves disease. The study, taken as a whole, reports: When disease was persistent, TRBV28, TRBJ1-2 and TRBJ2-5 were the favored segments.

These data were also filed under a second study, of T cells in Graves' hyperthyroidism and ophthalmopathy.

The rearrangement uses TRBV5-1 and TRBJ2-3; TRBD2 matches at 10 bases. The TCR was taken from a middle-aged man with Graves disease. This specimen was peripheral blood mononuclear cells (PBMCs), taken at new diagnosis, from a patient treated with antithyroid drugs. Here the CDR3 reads CASSSSSSGGSDTQYF. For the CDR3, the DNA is TGCGCCAGCAGCTCCAGCTCTAGCGGGGGTTCAGATACGCAGTATTTT.